What follows describes a single T cell receptor beta chain. This entry comes from a study of blood T cell repertoires in COVID-19. The data were produced by immunoSEQ multiplex PCR, yet TCRdb's version contains in-frame clones alone and is incomplete. The top ten hold more than 6.5% of the sample, which has 150,000 to 200,000 clones, around 86% seen once. The sample comprised peripheral blood. The clonotype comes from a woman of 80 years or more in a cohort sampled during active or convalescent COVID-19.

The CDR3 DNA reads TGTGCCTGGATAAGGGACAGGGGGCGCGTTAATGGCTACACCTTC. Its protein product is CAWIRDRGRVNGYTF. The chain joins TRBV30 to TRBJ1-2; 12 nucleotides agree with TRBD1. This CDR3 region has 15 residues. Germline-derived CDR1 and CDR2 are GTSNPN and SVGIG (reference sequence). V lost 4 bases, J lost 6 bases, and 9 bases stayed unmatched.